This TCR beta chain was captured by sequencing in a study of neurological immune-mediated disorders. Every sequencing run produced over 160 million TCR-beta sequences that came from 15-18 subjects. TCRdb called the 5' RACE reads again in MiXCR, with one record for every CDR3 protein. The data contain about 53,000 distinct CDR3 sequences, roughly 8% of them singletons. Overall study results and limits: Across subjects, no CDR3 amino acid sequence appeared in expanded clones of more than one subject, a finding that suggested private repertoires in all groups.

Per germline, CDR1 SNHLY and CDR2 FYNNEI. The CDR3 spans 12 residues. The germline V and J ends were trimmed by 6 bases and 2 bases, with 7 bases remaining between them. This clonotype came up many times. Its antigen remains unidentified. Time point indicated: longitudinal time-point 3. PBMCs stored at -80 C, 2 million in total, were the source of the unsorted libraries. The sample was PBMCs. This chain joins TRBV2 and TRBJ1-2, with a weak D call TRBD1 (5 bases). This receptor was identified in a woman in her thirties or forties in good health. CDR3 sequence: CASSRQNYGYTF. Written as DNA, the CDR3 is TGTGCCAGCAGCCGACAGAACTATGGCTACACCTTC.